The TCR beta chain described here comes from a study of CD8 T cells in Susac syndrome. Germline CDR1 reads LNHDA; CDR2 reads SQIVND (reference sequence). The CDR3 is made up of 15 amino acids. Trimming took off 3 bases at V and 0 bases at J, with 9 bases between the two ends. This clonotype was recorded a few times. Random hexamers served to reverse transcribe about 0.5 to 1 ug RNA. Amplification of TCR beta CDR3 by immunoSEQ multiplex PCR spanned 54 Vbeta and 13 Jbeta. MiXCR, run by TCRdb on the immunoSEQ multiplex PCR reads, gives a single entry per CDR3 protein. The profile covers some 400,000 distinct CDR3 sequences, with 75% to 90% appearing a single time and about 0.1% taken by the ten largest. The multiple sclerosis control group comprised treatment-naive patients with stable or active relapsing-remitting disease. TEMRA cells were enriched by FACS, and CD4+ and CD8+ T cells were negatively isolated.

Sequencing input: CD8+ T cells from PBMCs. The sequence was collected from a human donor with multiple sclerosis. This chain connects TRBV19 to TRBJ2-1; D possibly uses TRBD1 or TRBD2 (6 bases each). CDR3 sequence reads: CASSIGGGSYNEQFF. Written as DNA, the CDR3 is TGTGCCAGTAGTATTGGAGGGGGCTCCTACAATGAGCAGTTCTTC. Filled out from reference TRBV19 and TRBJ2-1, the complete variable domain reads DGGITQSPKYLFRKEGQNVTLSCEQNLNHDAMYWYRQDPGQGLRLIYYSQIVNDFQKGDIAEGYSVSREKKESFPLTVTSAQKNPTAFYLCASSIGGGSYNEQFFGPGTRLTVL.